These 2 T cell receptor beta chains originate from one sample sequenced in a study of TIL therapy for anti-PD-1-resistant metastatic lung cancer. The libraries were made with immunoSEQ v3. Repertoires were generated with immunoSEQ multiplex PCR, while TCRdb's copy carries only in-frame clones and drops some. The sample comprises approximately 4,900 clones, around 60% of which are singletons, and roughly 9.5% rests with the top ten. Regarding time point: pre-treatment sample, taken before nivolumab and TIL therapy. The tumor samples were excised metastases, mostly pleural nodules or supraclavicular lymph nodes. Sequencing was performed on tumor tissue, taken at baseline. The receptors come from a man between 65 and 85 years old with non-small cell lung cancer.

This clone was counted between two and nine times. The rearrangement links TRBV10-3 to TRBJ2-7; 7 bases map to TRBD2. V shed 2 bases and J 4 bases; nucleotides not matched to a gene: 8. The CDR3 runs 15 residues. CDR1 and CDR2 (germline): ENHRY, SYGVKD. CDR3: CAISEGAGAAYEQYF. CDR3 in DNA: TGTGCCATCAGTGAGGGCGCGGGAGCAGCGTACGAGCAGTACTTC.

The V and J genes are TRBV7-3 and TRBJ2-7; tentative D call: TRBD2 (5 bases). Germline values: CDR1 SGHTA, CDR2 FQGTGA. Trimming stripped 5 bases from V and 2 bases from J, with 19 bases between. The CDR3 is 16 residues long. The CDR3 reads CASSLLAARAAYEQYF. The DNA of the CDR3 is TGTGCCAGCAGCCTGTTGGCGGCGAGGGCTGCCTACGAGCAGTACTTC.